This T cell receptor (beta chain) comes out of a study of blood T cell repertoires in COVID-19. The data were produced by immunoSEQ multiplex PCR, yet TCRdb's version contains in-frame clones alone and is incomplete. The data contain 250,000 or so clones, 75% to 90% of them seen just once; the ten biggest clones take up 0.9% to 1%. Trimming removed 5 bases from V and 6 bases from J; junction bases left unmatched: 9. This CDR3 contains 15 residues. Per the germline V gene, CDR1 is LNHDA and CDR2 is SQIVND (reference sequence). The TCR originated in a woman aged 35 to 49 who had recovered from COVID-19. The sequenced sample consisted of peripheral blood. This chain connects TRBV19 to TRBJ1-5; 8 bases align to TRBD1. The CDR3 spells CASSPGQETGQPQHF. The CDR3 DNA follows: TGTGCCAGTAGTCCGGGACAGGAGACGGGTCAGCCCCAGCATTTT.